Presented here are 17 T cell receptor beta chains from one specimen sequenced in a study of blood T cell repertoires in COVID-19. Here immunoSEQ multiplex PCR was the method, and the copy in TCRdb shows in-frame clones only, minus some. Among 200,000 to 300,000 clones listed, 87% were seen once. Sequencing was done on a sample of PBMCs or T cells enriched from blood (not recorded which). All receptors come from a woman aged 25 to 39 with acute COVID-19.

V and J are TRBV9 and TRBJ1-4; 7 bases fit TRBD1. Germline CDR1 reads SGDLS; CDR2 reads YYNGEE. CDR3 size: 14 residues. Trimming took 4 bases from V and 8 from J; bases not matched to a gene: 8. The CDR3 loop is CASSPGQLTEKLFF. The CDR3 DNA follows: TGTGCCAGCAGCCCGGGACAGCTTACGGAAAAACTGTTTTTT.

V gene TRBV29-1 combines with J gene TRBJ1-4; D possibly corresponds to TRBD1 (5 bases). This CDR3 contains 13 residues. Trimming cost V 1 base and J 8 bases, with 11 bases left between them. Per the germline V gene, CDR1 is SQVTM and CDR2 is ANQGSEA. The CDR3 spells CSVEVGGIEKLFF. For the CDR3, the DNA is TGCAGCGTTGAAGTGGGGGGGATCGAAAAACTGTTTTTT.

The chain recombines TRBV5-1 with TRBJ1-2, with D perhaps TRBD1 (6 bases). With 1 base removed from V and 8 bases from J, the gap between germline ends came to 15 bases. The V gene's germline CDR1 is SGHRS and CDR2 YFSETQ. This CDR3 has 14 residues. CDR3 sequence (DNA): TGCGCCAGCAGCTTGACCTTGACAGGTGGGGGCTACACCTTC. This codes for CASSLTLTGGGYTF.

The V and J genes are TRBV5-1 and TRBJ1-2, with 7 bases aligning to TRBD1. J gave up 4 bases and V 5 bases, and 23 bases lay outside the gene matches. Germline CDR1 reads SGHRS; CDR2 reads YFSETQ. The CDR3 totals 19 residues. This CDR3 is CASSFDPPGQSVAIYGYTF. The CDR3 DNA is TGCGCCAGCAGTTTCGACCCTCCGGGACAGTCCGTTGCTATCTATGGCTACACCTTC.

The genes are TRBV19 and TRBJ1-6; perhaps TRBD1 as D (6 bases). Germline CDR1 reads LNHDA; CDR2 reads SQIVND (reference sequence). The germline V and J ends were trimmed by 1 base and 6 bases, with 13 bases remaining between them. CDR3 size: 16 residues. CDR3 DNA sequence: TGTGCCAGTAGTATAGGCGGGGGCGAGGGTAATTCACCCCTCCACTTT. It encodes CASSIGGGEGNSPLHF.

The chain carries TRBV2 and TRBJ2-7; 8 bases are a match to TRBD1. The germline V gene encodes CDR1 SNHLY and CDR2 FYNNEI. The V gene end was trimmed by 4 bases and the J gene end by 3 bases; junction bases not matched to a gene: 5. The CDR3 totals 14 residues. CDR3 in DNA: TGTGCCAGCAGTGCGGACAGGGACGACTACGAGCAGTACTTC. This sequence encodes CASSADRDDYEQYF.

This clone has only one observation. The genes are TRBV27 and TRBJ2-3, with D possibly TRBD2 on 6 matching bases. In germline, CDR1 is MNHEY, CDR2 SMNVEV (reference sequence). The CDR3 sequence is 17 residues long. V lost 0 bases to trimming and J lost 2 bases, with 15 bases between them. The CDR3 coding sequence is TGTGCCAGCAGTTTATCGCGACTAGACCGGGTCACAGATACGCAGTATTTT. It codes for CASSLSRLDRVTDTQYF.

J is TRBJ2-1 and V is TRBV5-5, with TRBD1 as a possible D gene (5 bases). V lost 1 base and J lost 0, with 14 bases in between. The CDR3 is made up of 17 amino acids. Germline V lookup: CDR1 SGHKS, CDR2 YYEKEE (reference sequence). Here the CDR3 reads CASSLRQGTSSYNEQFF. For the CDR3, the DNA is TGTGCCAGCAGCTTGAGGCAGGGAACAAGCTCCTACAATGAGCAGTTCTTC.

The chain uses TRBV5-1 and TRBJ1-2, with D possibly matching TRBD1 (5 bases). The V gene lost 7 bases and the J gene lost 2 bases, with 18 bases spanning the gap. The CDR3 sequence is 15 residues long. The V gene's germline CDR1 is SGHRS and CDR2 YFSETQ. The CDR3 protein is CASSRGEALNYGYTF. DNA of the CDR3: TGCGCCAGCTCCCGAGGGGAGGCCCTGAACTATGGCTACACCTTC.

The chain has TRBV10-2 and TRBJ2-2, with a possible D match to TRBD2 (5 bases). This CDR3 is built from 13 residues. V was pared by 8 bases and J by 5 bases, with 12 bases between. Germline values: CDR1 WSHSY, CDR2 SAAADI. The DNA of the CDR3 is TGCGCCAGCGGCCGGGGTGGTACCGGGGAGCTGTTTTTT. This codes for CASGRGGTGELFF.

This chain uses TRBV5-4 with TRBJ2-7, with 10 bases lining up with TRBD1. Germline V gene data show CDR1 as SGHNT and CDR2 as YYREEE (reference sequence). V gave up 3 bases and J gave up 5 bases; unmatched junction bases: 5. This CDR3 comprises 14 residues. This chain's CDR3 is CASSYPGQGNEQYF. CDR3 in DNA: TGTGCCAGCAGCTACCCGGGACAGGGGAACGAGCAGTACTTC. Variable domain in full (rest from reference TRBV5-4 and TRBJ2-7): ETGVTQSPTHLIKTRGQQVTLRCSSQSGHNTVSWYQQALGQGPQFIFQYYREEENGRGNFPPRFSGLQFPNYSSELNVNALELDDSALYLCASSYPGQGNEQYFGPGTRLTVT.

The chain joins TRBV27 to TRBJ1-1; TRBD1 matches 7 bases. The CDR3 totals 13 residues. V lost 6 bases, J lost 1 base, and 2 bases stayed unmatched. The germline V gene encodes CDR1 MNHEY and CDR2 SMNVEV (reference sequence). CDR3 protein: CASRRGRNTEAFF. DNA for the CDR3: TGTGCCAGCAGAAGGGGGCGGAACACTGAAGCTTTCTTT.

This chain uses TRBV10-3 with TRBJ2-1; a possible D gene is TRBD2 (6 bases). Trimming removed 2 bases at V and 3 bases at J, with 8 bases between. Looked up from germline, CDR1 is ENHRY and CDR2 is SYGVKD. The length of the CDR3 is 14 residues. The CDR3 DNA sequence: TGTGCCATCAGTGAGGGGGGGATCTACAATGAGCAGTTCTTC. Protein sequence: CAISEGGIYNEQFF.

The V call is TRBV6-2 or TRBV6-3, the J call TRBJ2-3; 9 nucleotides agree with TRBD1. CDR1 and CDR2 from the germline V gene are MNHEY and SVGEGT. The CDR3 loop spans 15 amino acids. Trimming removed 2 bases from V and 3 bases from J; junction bases left unmatched: 3. The chain's CDR3 is CASSYGQGKTDTQYF. The CDR3 region has the DNA TGTGCCAGCAGTTACGGACAGGGGAAGACAGATACGCAGTATTTT.

The rearrangement joins TRBV6-5 to TRBJ1-2; tentative D call: TRBD1 (6 bases). The V end was cut by 5 bases, the J end by 8 bases, with 15 bases between. The CDR3 length is 13 residues. Germline V gene sequence: CDR1 MNHEY, CDR2 SVGAGI. CDR3 bases: TGTGCCAGCAGTCCATCAACAGGGTCGGGCTACACCTTC. Translation gives CASSPSTGSGYTF.

The chain employs TRBV5-1 and TRBJ1-1; 9 positions agree with TRBD1. The CDR3 contains 15 residues. V trimming: 4 bases; J trimming: 1 base; junction bases outside the gene matches: 5. Germline assignment: CDR1 SGHRS and CDR2 YFSETQ. The CDR3 protein is CASSTRTGANTEAFF. CDR3 sequence (DNA): TGCGCCAGCAGCACCCGGACAGGGGCGAACACTGAAGCTTTCTTT.

The chain joins TRBV7-2 to TRBJ1-4; TRBD1 matches at 8 bases. The trim removed 3 bases at V and 8 bases at J, leaving 5 bases unmatched. The CDR3 has 14 residues. The germline CDR1 and CDR2 sequences are SGHTA and FQGNSA. The CDR3: CASSLTGAGEKLFF. CDR3 sequence (DNA): TGTGCCAGCAGCTTGACAGGGGCCGGGGAAAAACTGTTTTTT.